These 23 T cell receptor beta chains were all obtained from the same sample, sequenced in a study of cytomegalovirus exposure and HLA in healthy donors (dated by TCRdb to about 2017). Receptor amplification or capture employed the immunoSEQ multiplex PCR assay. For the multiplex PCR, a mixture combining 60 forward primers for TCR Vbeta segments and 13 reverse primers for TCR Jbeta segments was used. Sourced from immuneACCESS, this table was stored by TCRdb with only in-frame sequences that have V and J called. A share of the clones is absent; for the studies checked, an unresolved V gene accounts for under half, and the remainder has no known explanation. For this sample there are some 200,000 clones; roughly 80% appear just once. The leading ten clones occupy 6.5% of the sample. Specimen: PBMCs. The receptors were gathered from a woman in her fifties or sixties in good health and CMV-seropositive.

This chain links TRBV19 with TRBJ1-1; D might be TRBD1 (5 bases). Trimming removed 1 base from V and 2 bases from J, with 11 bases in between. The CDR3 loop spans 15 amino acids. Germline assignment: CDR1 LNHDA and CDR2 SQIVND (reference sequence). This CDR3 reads CASSIARQGNTEAFF. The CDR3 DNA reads TGTGCCAGTAGTATAGCCCGGCAGGGTAACACTGAAGCTTTCTTT. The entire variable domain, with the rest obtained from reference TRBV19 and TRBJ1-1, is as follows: DGGITQSPKYLFRKEGQNVTLSCEQNLNHDAMYWYRQDPGQGLRLIYYSQIVNDFQKGDIAEGYSVSREKKESFPLTVTSAQKNPTAFYLCASSIARQGNTEAFFGQGTRLTVV.

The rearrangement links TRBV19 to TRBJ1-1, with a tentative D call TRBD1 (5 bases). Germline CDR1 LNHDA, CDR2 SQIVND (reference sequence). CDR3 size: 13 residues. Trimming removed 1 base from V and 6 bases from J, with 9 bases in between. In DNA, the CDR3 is TGTGCCAGTAGTATAGTTGTCAGGGCTGAAGCTTTCTTT. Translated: CASSIVVRAEAFF.

The CDR3 here is CASSLQLGYNEQFF. CDR3 sequence (DNA): TGCGCCAGCAGCTTACAACTAGGCTACAATGAGCAGTTCTTC. The chain recombines TRBV5-1 with TRBJ2-1, with D maybe TRBD2 (5 bases). V was clipped by 2 bases and J by 3 bases, with 9 bases between them. The CDR3 totals 14 residues. CDR1 and CDR2 from the germline V gene are SGHRS and YFSETQ.

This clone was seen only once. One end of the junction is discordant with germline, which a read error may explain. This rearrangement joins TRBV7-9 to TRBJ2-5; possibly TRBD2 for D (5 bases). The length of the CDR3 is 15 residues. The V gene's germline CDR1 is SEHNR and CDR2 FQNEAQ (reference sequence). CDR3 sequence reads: CSSSLEGREGETQYF. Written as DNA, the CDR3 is TGTTCCAGCAGCTTAGAAGGTCGTGAGGGTGAGACCCAGTACTTC.

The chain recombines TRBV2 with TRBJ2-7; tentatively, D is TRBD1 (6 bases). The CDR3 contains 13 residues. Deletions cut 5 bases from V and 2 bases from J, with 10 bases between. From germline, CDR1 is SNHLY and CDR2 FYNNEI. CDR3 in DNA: TGTGCCAGCAGTTGGACAGAGACCTACGAGCAGTACTTC. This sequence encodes CASSWTETYEQYF.

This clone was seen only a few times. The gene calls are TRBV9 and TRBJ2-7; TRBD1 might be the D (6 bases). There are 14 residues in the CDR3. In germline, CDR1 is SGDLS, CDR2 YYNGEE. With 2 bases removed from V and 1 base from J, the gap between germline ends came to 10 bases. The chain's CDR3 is CASSVTGSSYEQYF. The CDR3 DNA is TGTGCCAGCAGCGTCACAGGGTCGTCCTACGAGCAGTACTTC.

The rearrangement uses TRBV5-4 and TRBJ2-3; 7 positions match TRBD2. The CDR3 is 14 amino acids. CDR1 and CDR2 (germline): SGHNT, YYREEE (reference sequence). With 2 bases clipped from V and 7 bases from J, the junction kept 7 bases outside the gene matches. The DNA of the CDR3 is TGTGCCAGCAGCTTCGGGTCTAGCGGAAATACGCAGTATTTT. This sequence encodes CASSFGSSGNTQYF.

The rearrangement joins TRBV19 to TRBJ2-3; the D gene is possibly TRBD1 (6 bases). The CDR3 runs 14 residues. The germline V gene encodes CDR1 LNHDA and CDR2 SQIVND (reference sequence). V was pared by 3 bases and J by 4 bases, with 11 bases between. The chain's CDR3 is CASSMSTGPDTQYF. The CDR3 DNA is TGTGCCAGTAGTATGTCGACAGGCCCAGATACGCAGTATTTT.

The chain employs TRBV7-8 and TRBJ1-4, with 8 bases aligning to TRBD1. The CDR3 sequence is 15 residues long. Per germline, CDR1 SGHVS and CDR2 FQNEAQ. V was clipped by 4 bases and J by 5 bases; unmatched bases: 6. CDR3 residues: CASSSRDRSNEKLFF. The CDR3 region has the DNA TGTGCCAGCAGCTCTCGGGACAGGAGCAATGAAAAACTGTTTTTT.

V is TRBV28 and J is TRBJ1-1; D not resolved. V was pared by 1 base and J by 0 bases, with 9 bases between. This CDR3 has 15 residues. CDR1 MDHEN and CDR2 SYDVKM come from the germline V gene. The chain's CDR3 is CASSLSVRMNTEAFF. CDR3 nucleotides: TGTGCCAGCAGTTTATCGGTCAGGATGAACACTGAAGCTTTCTTT.

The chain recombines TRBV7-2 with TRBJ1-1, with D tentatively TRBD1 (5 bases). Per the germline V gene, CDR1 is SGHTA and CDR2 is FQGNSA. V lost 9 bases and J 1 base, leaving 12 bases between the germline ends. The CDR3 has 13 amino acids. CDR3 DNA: TGTGCCAGTAGGAGGGGCGGGAACACTGAAGCTTTCTTT. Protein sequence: CASRRGGNTEAFF.

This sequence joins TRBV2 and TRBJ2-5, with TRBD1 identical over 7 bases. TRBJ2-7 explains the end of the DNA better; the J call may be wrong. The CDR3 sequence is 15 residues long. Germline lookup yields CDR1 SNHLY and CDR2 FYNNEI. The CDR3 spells CASSPRLTGTYEQYF. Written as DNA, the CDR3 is TGTGCCAGCAGTCCCAGGTTGACAGGGACCTACGAGCAGTACTTC.

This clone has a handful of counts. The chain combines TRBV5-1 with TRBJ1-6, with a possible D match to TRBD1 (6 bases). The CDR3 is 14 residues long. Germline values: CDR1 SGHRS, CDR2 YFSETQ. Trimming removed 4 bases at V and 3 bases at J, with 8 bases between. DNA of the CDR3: TGCGCCAGCAGCCCGGACAGCTATAATTCACCCCTCCACTTT. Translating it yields CASSPDSYNSPLHF.

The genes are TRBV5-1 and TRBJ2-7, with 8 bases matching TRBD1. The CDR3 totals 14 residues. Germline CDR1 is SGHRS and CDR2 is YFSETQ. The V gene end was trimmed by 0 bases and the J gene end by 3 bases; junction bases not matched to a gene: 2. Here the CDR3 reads CASSLVGQGYEQYF. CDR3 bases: TGCGCCAGCAGCTTGGTCGGACAGGGCTACGAGCAGTACTTC.

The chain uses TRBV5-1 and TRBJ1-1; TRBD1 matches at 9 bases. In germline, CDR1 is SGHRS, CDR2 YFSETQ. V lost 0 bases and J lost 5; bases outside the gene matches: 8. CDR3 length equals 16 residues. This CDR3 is CASSLADTGGWTEAFF. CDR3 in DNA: TGCGCCAGCAGCTTGGCCGATACAGGGGGCTGGACTGAAGCTTTCTTT.

This CDR3 reads CASSANSKTEAFF. The CDR3, as DNA: TGTGCCAGCAGCGCCAATAGTAAGACTGAAGCTTTCTTT. The chain joins TRBV5-4 to TRBJ1-1; D gene uncertain. Per the germline V gene, CDR1 is SGHNT and CDR2 is YYREEE (reference sequence). The CDR3 length is 13 residues. V dropped 4 bases and J dropped 5 bases, with 12 bases sitting between them.

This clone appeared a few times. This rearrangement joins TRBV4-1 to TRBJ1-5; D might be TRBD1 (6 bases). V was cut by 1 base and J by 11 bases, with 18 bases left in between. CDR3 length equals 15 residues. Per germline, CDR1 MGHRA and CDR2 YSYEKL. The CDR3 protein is CASSQAGQGSTAQHF. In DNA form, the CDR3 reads TGCGCCAGCAGCCAAGCAGGGCAGGGGAGCACGGCCCAGCATTTT.

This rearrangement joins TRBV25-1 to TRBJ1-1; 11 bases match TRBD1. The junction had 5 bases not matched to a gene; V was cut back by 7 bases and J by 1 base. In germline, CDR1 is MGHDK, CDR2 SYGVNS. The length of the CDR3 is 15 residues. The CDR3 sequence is CASNGQGARNTEAFF. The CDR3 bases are TGTGCCAGCAACGGACAGGGGGCGCGGAACACTGAAGCTTTCTTT.

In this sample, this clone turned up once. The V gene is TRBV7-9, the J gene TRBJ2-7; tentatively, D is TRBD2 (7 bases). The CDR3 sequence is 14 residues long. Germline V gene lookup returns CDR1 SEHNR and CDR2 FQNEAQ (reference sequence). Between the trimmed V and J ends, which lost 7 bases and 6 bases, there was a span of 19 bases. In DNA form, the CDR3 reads TGTGCCAGCAACCCAGGGAGGGAGGGGGGCGAGCAGTACTTC. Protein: CASNPGREGGEQYF.

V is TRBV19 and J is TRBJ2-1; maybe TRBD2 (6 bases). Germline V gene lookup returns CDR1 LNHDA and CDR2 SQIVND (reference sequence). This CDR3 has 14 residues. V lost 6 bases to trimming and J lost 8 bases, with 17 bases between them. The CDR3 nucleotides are TGTGCCAGTAGACTCGGAGGGCTCGGGGATGAGCAGTTCTTC. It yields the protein CASRLGGLGDEQFF.

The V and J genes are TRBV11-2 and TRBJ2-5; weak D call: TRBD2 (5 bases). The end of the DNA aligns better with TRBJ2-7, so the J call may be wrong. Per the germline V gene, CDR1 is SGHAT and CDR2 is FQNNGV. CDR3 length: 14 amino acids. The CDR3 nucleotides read TGTGCCAGCAGTTCGGGGATTACCTCCTACGAGCAGTACTTC. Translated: CASSSGITSYEQYF.

The CDR3 reads CASRVQSYEQYF. DNA of the CDR3: TGTGCCAGCAGAGTTCAGTCCTACGAGCAGTACTTC. The chain recombines TRBV2 with TRBJ2-7; unclear D gene. The CDR3 extends over 12 amino acids. Trimming pared 6 bases from V and 1 base from J, leaving 7 bases between. Germline V gene lookup returns CDR1 SNHLY and CDR2 FYNNEI.

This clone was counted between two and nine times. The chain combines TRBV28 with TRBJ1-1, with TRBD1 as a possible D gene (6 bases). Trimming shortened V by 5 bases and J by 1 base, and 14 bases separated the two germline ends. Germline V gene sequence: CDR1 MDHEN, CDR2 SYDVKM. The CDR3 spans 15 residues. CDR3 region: CASSPVGQKNTEAFF. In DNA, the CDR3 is TGTGCCAGCAGTCCGGTGGGACAAAAGAACACTGAAGCTTTCTTT.